This T cell receptor (beta chain) was captured by sequencing in a study of radiotherapy plus CTLA-4 blockade in lung cancer. Study-wide context: The study recorded objective responses in around a sixth of patients and disease control in around 33%. Findings and caveats of the study: Clones of tumor-derived TCRs expanded in blood after radiotherapy plus ipilimumab. Increased serum interferon-beta after radiation also reportedly predicted response strongly.

Assay: immunoSEQ multiplex PCR; the TCRdb copy retains only in-frame clones and omits some. The sample includes about 80,000 clones, around 90% of them seen just once. This clone was seen a few times. Its antigen is unknown. The CDR3 is 11 residues long. The V gene lost 2 bases and the J gene lost 3 bases, with 5 bases spanning the gap. Germline values: CDR1 GTSNPN, CDR2 SVGIG (reference sequence). The sequencing here drew on peripheral blood, taken from a patient treated with radiotherapy plus ipilimumab. The sequence derives from a human donor with non-small cell lung cancer who had stable disease on radiotherapy plus ipilimumab. The rearrangement joins TRBV30 to TRBJ2-7; D is ambiguous. The CDR3 reads CAWSKNYEQYF. In DNA form, the CDR3 reads TGTGCCTGGAGTAAGAACTACGAGCAGTACTTC.